The 13 T cell receptor beta chains listed next were all sequenced from one sample in a study of response to subunit inactivated influenza vaccine. Each CDR3 protein is one row after TCRdb ran MiXCR on the RT-PCR reads. This table has about 160,000 distinct CDR3 sequences, approximately 10% appearing once. Sequencing used non-naive T cells sorted from PBMCs, obtained 45 days after vaccination. These receptor sequences come from a man aged 45-65 years who received an inactivated influenza vaccine.

This clonotype has just a few counts. The genes are TRBV6-1 and TRBJ2-3; 9 positions agree with TRBD1. After removal of 7 bases from V and 4 bases from J, the junction contained 9 bases not matched to a gene. The germline gives CDR1 MNHNS, CDR2 SASEGT. The CDR3 totals 15 residues. CDR3: CASNYGGQGSDTQYF. Here the CDR3 DNA reads TGTGCCAGCAACTACGGGGGACAGGGCTCAGATACGCAGTATTTT.

This clonotype was counted ten times or more. The V and J genes are TRBV27 and TRBJ2-3; D call uncertain. The length of the CDR3 is 13 residues. CDR1 and CDR2 from the germline V gene are MNHEY and SMNVEV (reference sequence). V lost 8 bases, J lost 4 bases, and 13 bases lay in between. The CDR3 DNA sequence: TGTGCCAGCCGTCGGCTATCGGCAGATACGCAGTATTTT. Translating it yields CASRRLSADTQYF.

This clonotype came up a few times. The chain has TRBV20-1 and TRBJ2-3; 7 bases map to TRBD2. Germline CDR1 is DFQATT and CDR2 is SNEGSKA (reference sequence). The V and J ends lost 2 bases and 4 bases, in that order; junction bases with no gene match: 6. The CDR3 has 14 residues. The CDR3 loop reads CSARPGLTSDTQYF. CDR3 nucleotide sequence: TGCAGTGCTAGACCGGGACTAACATCAGATACGCAGTATTTT.

A few counts support this clonotype. CDR3 sequence (DNA): TGTGCCACCCAGAGACCGGGAGAAAAACTGTTTTTT. Encoded protein: CATQRPGEKLFF. The rearrangement joins TRBV12-3 or TRBV12-4 to TRBJ1-4, with unresolved D. The CDR3 sequence is 12 residues long. V dropped 10 bases and J dropped 8 bases, with 14 bases sitting between them.

Concerning this clonotype: A much larger clone sits a single nucleotide away, making a read error possible. CDR3 sequence (DNA): TGTGCCAGCAGCGTAAGGGGGGGCGAGCAGTTCTTC. It codes for CASSVRGGEQFF. V usage is TRBV9 and J usage is TRBJ2-7; D perhaps matches TRBD2 (7 bases). The J call is doubtful: the DNA matches TRBJ2-1 better. Germline V gives CDR1 SGDLS, CDR2 YYNGEE. The CDR3 has 12 residues.

In its sample, this clonotype was seen many times. The gene calls are TRBV29-1 and TRBJ2-5; D is ambiguous. This CDR3 is 10 amino acids long. CDR1 and CDR2 (germline): SQVTM, ANQGSEA. The V gene lost 7 bases and the J gene lost 5 bases, with 8 bases spanning the gap. CDR3 nucleotides: TGCAGCGCCTTCCTCGAGACCCAGTACTTC. Its protein product is CSAFLETQYF.

This clonotype was counted only a few times. The chain employs TRBV20-1 and TRBJ2-7, with a possible D match to TRBD2 (5 bases). In germline, CDR1 is DFQATT, CDR2 SNEGSKA (reference sequence). This CDR3 has 12 amino acids. The germline V and J ends were trimmed by 0 bases and 6 bases, with 9 bases remaining between them. The CDR3 nucleotides are TGCAGTGCTAGAGACCTAGCTGGCGAGCAGTACTTC. Translated, it gives CSARDLAGEQYF.

This clonotype was seen only a few times. The rearrangement uses TRBV20-1 and TRBJ1-2; D gene unclear. CDR3 size: 10 residues. CDR1 and CDR2 (germline): DFQATT, SNEGSKA (reference sequence). The CDR3: CSGLDRGYTF. In nucleotides, the CDR3 is TGCAGCGGACTAGACCGTGGCTACACCTTC.

This clonotype was detected ten times or more. The V gene is TRBV7-3, the J gene TRBJ2-1; perhaps D is TRBD1 or TRBD2 (6 bases each). From germline, CDR1 is SGHTA and CDR2 FQGTGA. The CDR3 length is 14 residues. Trimming took off 5 bases at V and 10 bases at J, with 18 bases between the two ends. CDR3 nucleotides: TGTGCCAGCAGCCCCCAGACGGGGGCCCTCGAGCAGTTCTTC. Its translation: CASSPQTGALEQFF.

The sample holds a few counts of this clonotype. The rearrangement links TRBV5-6 to TRBJ1-5; D possibly corresponds to TRBD1 (6 bases). There are 15 residues in the CDR3. V gave up 4 bases and J gave up 3 bases, with 14 bases separating them. Germline V lookup: CDR1 SGHDT, CDR2 YYEEEE. Written as DNA, the CDR3 is TGTGCCAGCAGCCGGGGTACAGGGCTCAATCAGCCCCAGCATTTT. Translating it yields CASSRGTGLNQPQHF.

This clonotype was seen at least ten times. The chain joins TRBV20-1 to TRBJ1-2, with TRBD1 identical over 7 bases. CDR1 is DFQATT and CDR2 is SNEGSKA in the germline V gene (reference sequence). The CDR3 extends over 14 amino acids. J gave up 2 bases and V 4 bases, and 7 bases lay outside the gene matches. The CDR3 DNA sequence: TGCAGTGCTACTGAAAGGGGGCCGAACTATGGCTACACCTTC. Protein product: CSATERGPNYGYTF.

This clonotype has more than one count but fewer than ten. J is TRBJ1-4 and V is TRBV28; weak D call: TRBD1 (5 bases). The CDR3 has 13 amino acids. The V end lost 2 bases, the J end lost 7 bases, and 8 bases lay between the germline ends. Germline lookup yields CDR1 MDHEN and CDR2 SYDVKM. CDR3 region: CASSLGGIEKLFF. The DNA of the CDR3 is TGTGCCAGCAGTTTAGGGGGGATTGAAAAACTGTTTTTT.

This clonotype was seen a few times. The chain carries TRBV11-2 and TRBJ2-2, with D possibly TRBD1 on 5 matching bases. The CDR3 has 16 residues. V dropped 2 bases and J dropped 0 bases, with 10 bases sitting between them. Germline loops: CDR1 SGHAT, CDR2 FQNNGV. The CDR3 protein is CASSLNTGSNTGELFF. The CDR3 DNA reads TGTGCCAGCAGCTTAAATACAGGTTCGAACACCGGGGAGCTGTTTTTT.